The clone carrying this T cell receptor beta chain has only a few counts. The antigen is not known. One end of the junction varies from germline; a read error may be responsible. The CDR3 totals 11 residues. From germline, CDR1 is SEHNR and CDR2 FQNEAQ (reference sequence). These data originate in a study of T cell responses to AZD1222 COVID-19 vaccine. Whole-study results and caveats: Donors were largely white British and mainly female; clonal diversity was possibly underestimated. Close to half of spike-specific TCRs reportedly recognize unmutated variant regions.

Assay used: immunoSEQ multiplex PCR; TCRdb lists only in-frame clones, some missing. The repertoire includes some 50,000 clones, 70% to 85% of them detected once, and 20% to 25% sits in the top ten. The source was peripheral blood, collected on day 0 of MenACWY control vaccination. V usage is TRBV7-9 and J usage is TRBJ2-5, with a tentative D call TRBD2 (6 bases). The clonotype comes from an adult in good health. CDR3 in amino acids: CASSSLARSDF. In DNA form, the CDR3 reads TGTGCCAGCAGCTCTCTAGCGAGGAGCGACTTC. Looking up the rest from reference TRBV7-9 and TRBJ2-5 gives the full variable domain: DTGVSQNPRHKITKRGQNVTFRCDPISEHNRLYWYRQTLGQGPEFLTYFQNEAQLEKSRLLSDRFSAERPKGSFSTLEIQRTEQGDSAMYLCASSSLARSDFGPGTRLLVL.